The rows below give T cell receptor beta chains drawn from one sample of a study of long-term antiretroviral therapy in people with HIV. Profiling relied on immunoSEQ multiplex PCR, and the TCRdb table lists in-frame clones only, not all of them. Here the sample spans 20,000 to 30,000 clones, over 70% being singletons. Material: unsorted PBMCs, obtained 1.1 years before starting antiretroviral therapy. The receptor set was obtained from a woman in her twenties or thirties with HIV. Both conserved end residues are part of each CDR3. D genes are given only for firm matches. Expanded clones are given a class, and other clones once, few, many or no size at all.

.	.	TRBV6-1	TRBJ2-5	TGTGCCACGTTACAGGGTATCGTCCAGCGAGAGACCCAGTACTTC	CATLQGIVQRETQYF
.	.	TRBV6-5	TRBJ1-3	TGTGCCAGCAGTTACTCGAGGAGTTCTGGAAACACCATATATTTT	CASSYSRSSGNTIYF
.	once	TRBV9	TRBJ2-2	TGTGCCAGCAGCGCGGCGACAGCGTTGAACACCGGGGAGCTGTTTTTT	CASSAATALNTGELFF
TRBD2	.	TRBV7-2	TRBJ2-5	TGTGCCAGCAGCGAGGGGGCTAGCGGGGGGGCCGGAGAGACCCAGTACTTC	CASSEGASGGAGETQYF
.	.	TRBV19	TRBJ1-2	TGTGCCAGTAGTATAGATTTTGGGGGTAACGGCTACACCTTC	CASSIDFGGNGYTF
TRBD1	.	TRBV6-5	TRBJ1-2	TGTGCCAGCAGACAGACAGGGACCTATGGCTACACCTTC	CASRQTGTYGYTF
.	few	TRBV7-2	TRBJ1-6	TGTGCCAGCAGCTTATCCTCCGCCCGGGGCGGGACCTCCTCACCCCTCCACTTT	CASSLSSARGGTSSPLHF
.	.	TRBV4-1	TRBJ2-4	TGCGCCAGCAGCCAAAGGGTGTTAGCCAAAAACATTCAGTACTTC	CASSQRVLAKNIQYF
.	.	TRBV19	TRBJ2-2	TGTGCCTCGACGTGGCTATCCACCAACACCGGGGAGCTGTTTTTT	CASTWLSTNTGELFF
.	once	TRBV25-1	TRBJ1-6	TGTGCCAGCAGTTTGCGGGACTATACATCACCCCTCCACTTT	CASSLRDYTSPLHF
.	.	TRBV6-1	TRBJ1-2	TGTGCCAGCAGAGAGGACCCGATGGGCTACACCTTC	CASREDPMGYTF
TRBD1	.	TRBV19	TRBJ1-1	TGTGCCAGTAGTCCCGACAGGGGATTGAACACTGAAGCTTTCTTT	CASSPDRGLNTEAFF
.	.	TRBV2	TRBJ2-2	TGTGCCAGCAGGAGACTAAACACCGGGGAGCTGTTTTTT	CASRRLNTGELFF
.	.	TRBV15	TRBJ2-2	TGTGCCACCAGCAGAGATAGTCAGGGTAGGACCGGGGAGCTGTTTTTT	CATSRDSQGRTGELFF
.	.	TRBV27	TRBJ1-5	TGTGCCAGCAGTCGTAGGGGCGGACCTTATAGCAATCAGCCCCAGCATTTT	CASSRRGGPYSNQPQHF
.	.	TRBV10-2	TRBJ2-5	TGCGCCAGCACTGGATCGATTAAAGAGACCCAGTACTTC	CASTGSIKETQYF
.	.	TRBV5-1	TRBJ1-2	TGCGCCAGCAGCTCCCGGGACACAACCTATGGCTACACCTTC	CASSSRDTTYGYTF
.	.	TRBV5-6	TRBJ2-6	TGTGCCAGCAGCTTGGCGGGGTCCGGGGCCAACGTCCTGACTTTC	CASSLAGSGANVLTF
.	.	TRBV14	TRBJ1-6	TGTGCCAGCAGCCAAGATAGTTGGCAGGGGATACCCTATAATTCACCCCTCCACTTT	CASSQDSWQGIPYNSPLHF
.	few	TRBV18	TRBJ1-2	TGTGCCAGCTCACCCCGACAGGATTATGGCTACACCTTC	CASSPRQDYGYTF
.	.	TRBV30	TRBJ1-5	TGTGCCTGGAGTAGGGCAGGCAATCAGCCCCAGCATTTT	CAWSRAGNQPQHF
.	once	TRBV11-2	TRBJ1-1	TGTGCCAGCAGCTTAAGGTCAGGGTTCGGAGCTTTCTTT	CASSLRSGFGAFF
.	.	TRBV2	TRBJ2-2	TGTGCCAGCAGTGGACAGCCGGGCACCGGGGAGCTGTTTTTT	CASSGQPGTGELFF
.	.	TRBV6-5	TRBJ1-1	TGTGCCAGCAGTTACTCGTGGCAGGGCACTGAAGCTTTCTTT	CASSYSWQGTEAFF
.	.	TRBV18	TRBJ1-2	TGTGCCAGCTCACCACCAGTCAGGGACGGTGGCTACACCTTC	CASSPPVRDGGYTF
.	.	TRBV5-1	TRBJ1-1	TGCGCCAGCAGTTTTAGCTCGAACACTGAAGCTTTCTTT	CASSFSSNTEAFF
.	.	TRBV6-1	TRBJ1-1	TGTGCCAGCAGTGAAATGGGGGATAGGACTGAAGCTTTCTTT	CASSEMGDRTEAFF
TRBD1	.	TRBV6-1	TRBJ1-4	TGTGCCAGCAGTGAAGGACAGGGGGCTGAAAAACTGTTTTTT	CASSEGQGAEKLFF
TRBD1	.	TRBV18	TRBJ2-1	TGTGCCAGCTCACCCTTAACAGGGGCGGGTGAGCAGTTCTTC	CASSPLTGAGEQFF
.	.	TRBV30	TRBJ1-6	TGTGCCTGGAATATGGCGCGCAATTCACCCCTCCACTTT	CAWNMARNSPLHF
.	once	TRBV12-5	TRBJ1-2	TGTGCTAGTGCCGACCATCCCGGCGGATTTGGTATTAACTATGGCTACACCTTC	CASADHPGGFGINYGYTF
.	.	TRBV14	TRBJ1-5	TGTGCCAGCAGCCAAGGAGGTTCCGGTCAGCCCCAGCATTTT	CASSQGGSGQPQHF
TRBD1	.	TRBV11-2	TRBJ2-2	TGTGCCAGCAGCCCCCGACAGGGGGCAACCGGGGAGCTGTTTTTT	CASSPRQGATGELFF
TRBD2	.	TRBV11-2	TRBJ2-7	TGTGCCAGCAGCCAAGGGACCGCTAGCGGCACAGGAGAGCAGTACTTC	CASSQGTASGTGEQYF
TRBD1	once	TRBV18	TRBJ1-4	TGTGCCAGCTCACCCCGGGACAGTAATGAAAAACTGTTTTTT	CASSPRDSNEKLFF
.	few	TRBV2	TRBJ1-1	TGTGCCAGCAGAGGGGAGAGGGCTTTCTTT	CASRGERAFF
.	.	TRBV21-1	TRBJ2-6	TGTGGAGGACACCCGAGCTCTGGGGCCAACGTCCTGACTTTC	CGGHPSSGANVLTF
.	.	TRBV5-5	TRBJ2-3	TGTGCCAGCAGCCGGACCGCGGCTGATGAAACGCAGTATTTT	CASSRTAADETQYF
.	.	TRBV6-6	TRBJ1-1	TGTGCCAGCAGTGATGAGGGATACACTGAAGCTTTCTTT	CASSDEGYTEAFF
.	.	TRBV4-2	TRBJ1-4	TGTGCCAGCAGCCAAGCAACTAATGAAAAACTGTTTTTT	CASSQATNEKLFF
TRBD1	.	TRBV7-3	TRBJ1-4	TGTGCCAGCAGCTTATTCCCGGGACAGGGGGAAAAACTGTTTTTT	CASSLFPGQGEKLFF
.	.	TRBV7-9	TRBJ2-7	TGTGCCAGCAGCCGAATCCGTCTGAAATCCGGGACTTGGTGCGAGCAGTACTTC	CASSRIRLKSGTWCEQYF
TRBD1	.	TRBV2	TRBJ1-1	TGTGCCAGCAGTGAGACAGGGAGACGGGAGACTGAAGCTTTCTTT	CASSETGRRETEAFF
TRBD1	.	TRBV27	TRBJ1-2	TGTGCCAGCAGTGAGCAGGGGGCGCTTGTCTATGGCTACACCTTC	CASSEQGALVYGYTF
.	.	TRBV2	TRBJ1-2	TGTGCCAGCAGTGCGGGTCAAACCGATGGCTACACCTTC	CASSAGQTDGYTF
.	.	TRBV7-9	TRBJ1-4	TGTGCCAGCAGCTTAGTTAAGGGTAATGAAAAACTGTTTTTT	CASSLVKGNEKLFF
.	.	TRBV6-1	TRBJ1-5	TGTGCCAGCAGTCGCGACGGATACAATCAGCCCCAGCATTTT	CASSRDGYNQPQHF
TRBD1	few	TRBV2	TRBJ1-2	TGTGCCGGACAGGGCCGTCTTGGGTATGGCTACACCTTC	CAGQGRLGYGYTF
.	.	TRBV6-5	TRBJ1-1	TGTGCCAGCAGTTTTACAGAGAACACTGAAGCTTTCTTT	CASSFTENTEAFF
.	few	TRBV15	TRBJ2-7	TGTGCCACCAGCAGAGATCGACAAGTCTACGAGCAGTACTTC	CATSRDRQVYEQYF
TRBD1	few	TRBV19	TRBJ1-2	TGTGCCAGTAGTTTAATGGGACAGGGGGCGACCCTCTATGGCTACACCTTC	CASSLMGQGATLYGYTF